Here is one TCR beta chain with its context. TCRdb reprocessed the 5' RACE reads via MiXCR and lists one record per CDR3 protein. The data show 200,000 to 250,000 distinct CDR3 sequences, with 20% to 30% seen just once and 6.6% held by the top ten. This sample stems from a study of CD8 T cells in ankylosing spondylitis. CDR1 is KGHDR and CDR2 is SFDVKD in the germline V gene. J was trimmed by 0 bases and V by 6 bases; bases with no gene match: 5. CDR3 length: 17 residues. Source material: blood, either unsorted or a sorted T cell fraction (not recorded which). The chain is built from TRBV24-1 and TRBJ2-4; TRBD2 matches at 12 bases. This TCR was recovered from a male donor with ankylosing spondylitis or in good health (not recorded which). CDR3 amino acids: CATSHGLAGRAKNIQYF. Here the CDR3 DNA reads TGTGCCACCAGTCATGGACTAGCGGGACGAGCCAAAAACATTCAGTACTTC.